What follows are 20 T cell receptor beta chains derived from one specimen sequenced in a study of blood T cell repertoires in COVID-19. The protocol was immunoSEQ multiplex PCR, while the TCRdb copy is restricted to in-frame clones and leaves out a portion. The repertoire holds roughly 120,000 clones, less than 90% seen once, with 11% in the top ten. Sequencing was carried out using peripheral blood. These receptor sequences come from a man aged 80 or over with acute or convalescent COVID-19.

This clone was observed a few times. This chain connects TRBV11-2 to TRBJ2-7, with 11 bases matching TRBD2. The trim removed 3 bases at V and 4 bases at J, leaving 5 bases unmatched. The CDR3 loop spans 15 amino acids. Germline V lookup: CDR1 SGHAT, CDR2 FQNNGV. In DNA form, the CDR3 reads TGTGCCAGCAGCTTTACTAGCGGGAGTGTTTACGAGCAGTACTTC. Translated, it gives CASSFTSGSVYEQYF. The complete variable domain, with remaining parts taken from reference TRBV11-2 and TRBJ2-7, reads EAGVAQSPRYKIIEKRQSVAFWCNPISGHATLYWYQQILGQGPKLLIQFQNNGVVDDSQLPKDRFSAERLKGVDSTLKIQPAKLEDSAVYLCASSFTSGSVYEQYFGPGTRLTVT.

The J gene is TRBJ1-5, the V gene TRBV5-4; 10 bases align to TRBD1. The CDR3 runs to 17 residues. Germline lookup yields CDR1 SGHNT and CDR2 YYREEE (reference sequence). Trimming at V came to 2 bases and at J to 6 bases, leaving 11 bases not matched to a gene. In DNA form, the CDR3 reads TGTGCCAGCAGCTTCGGGCAGGGGGACAGGGGTGGTCAGCCCCAGCATTTT. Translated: CASSFGQGDRGGQPQHF.

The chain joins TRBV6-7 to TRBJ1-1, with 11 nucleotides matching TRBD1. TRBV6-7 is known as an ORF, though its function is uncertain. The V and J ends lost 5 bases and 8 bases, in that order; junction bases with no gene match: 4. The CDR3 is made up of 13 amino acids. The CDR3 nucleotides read TGTGCCAGCAGTGGGGGACAGGGGGACGAAGCTTTCTTT. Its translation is CASSGGQGDEAFF.

CDR3 nucleotides: TGTGCCAGTACAGGACAGGGCCACACCGGGGAGCTGTTTTTT. Amino acid sequence: CASTGQGHTGELFF. The V and J genes are TRBV19 and TRBJ2-2; 8 positions agree with TRBD1. Germline CDR1 and CDR2: LNHDA and SQIVND (reference sequence). Trimming took 7 bases from V and 3 from J; bases not matched to a gene: 4. The CDR3 consists of 14 residues.

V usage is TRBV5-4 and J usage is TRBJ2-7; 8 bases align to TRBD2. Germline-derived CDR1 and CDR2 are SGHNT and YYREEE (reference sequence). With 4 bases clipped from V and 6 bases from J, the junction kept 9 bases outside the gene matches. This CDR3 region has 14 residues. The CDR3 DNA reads TGTGCCAGCAGCGGGGGAATCGGGACTAGCGAGCAGTACTTC. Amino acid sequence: CASSGGIGTSEQYF.

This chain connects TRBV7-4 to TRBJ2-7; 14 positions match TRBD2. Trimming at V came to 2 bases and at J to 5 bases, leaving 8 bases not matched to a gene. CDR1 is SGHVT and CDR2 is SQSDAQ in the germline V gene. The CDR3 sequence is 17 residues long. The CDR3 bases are TGTGCCAGCAGCTTAATTTTGAGACTAGCGGGGGGGAACGAGCAGTACTTC. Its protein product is CASSLILRLAGGNEQYF.

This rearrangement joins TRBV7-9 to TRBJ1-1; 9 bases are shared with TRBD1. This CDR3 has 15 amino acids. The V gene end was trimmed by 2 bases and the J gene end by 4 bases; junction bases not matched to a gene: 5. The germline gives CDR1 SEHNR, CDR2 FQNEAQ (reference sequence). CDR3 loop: CASSLSGQGSTEAFF. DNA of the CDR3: TGTGCCAGCAGCTTAAGTGGACAGGGGAGCACTGAAGCTTTCTTT.

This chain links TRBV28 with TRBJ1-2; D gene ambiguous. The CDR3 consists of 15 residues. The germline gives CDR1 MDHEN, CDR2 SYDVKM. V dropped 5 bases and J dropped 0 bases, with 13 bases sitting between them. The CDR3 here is CASSLGSFTNYGYTF. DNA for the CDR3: TGTGCCAGCAGTCTCGGGAGTTTCACTAACTATGGCTACACCTTC.

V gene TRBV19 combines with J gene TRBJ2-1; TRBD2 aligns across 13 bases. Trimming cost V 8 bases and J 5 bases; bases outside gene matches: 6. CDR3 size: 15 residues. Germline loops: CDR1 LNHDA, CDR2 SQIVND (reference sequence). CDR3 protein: CASGLAGARDNEQFF. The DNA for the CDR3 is TGTGCCAGTGGACTAGCGGGGGCAAGAGACAATGAGCAGTTCTTC.

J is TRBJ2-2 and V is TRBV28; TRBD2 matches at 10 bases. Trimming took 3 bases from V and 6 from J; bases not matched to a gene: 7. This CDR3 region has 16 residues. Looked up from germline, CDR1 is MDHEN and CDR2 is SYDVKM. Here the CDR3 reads CASSFASGREPGELFF. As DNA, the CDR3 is TGTGCCAGCAGTTTTGCTAGCGGGAGAGAGCCCGGGGAGCTGTTTTTT.

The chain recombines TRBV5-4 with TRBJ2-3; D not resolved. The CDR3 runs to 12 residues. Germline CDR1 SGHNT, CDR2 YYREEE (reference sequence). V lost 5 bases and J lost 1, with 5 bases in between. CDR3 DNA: TGTGCCAGCAGGCAGGGCACAGATACGCAGTATTTT. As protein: CASRQGTDTQYF.

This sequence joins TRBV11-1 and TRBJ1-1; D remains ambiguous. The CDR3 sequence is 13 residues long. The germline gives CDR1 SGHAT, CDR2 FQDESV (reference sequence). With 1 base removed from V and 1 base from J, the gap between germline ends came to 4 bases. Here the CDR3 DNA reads TGTGCCAGCAGCTTAGGGCAGAACACTGAAGCTTTCTTT. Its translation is CASSLGQNTEAFF. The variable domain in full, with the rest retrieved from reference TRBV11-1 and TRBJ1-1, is EAEVAQSPRYKITEKSQAVAFWCDPISGHATLYWYRQILGQGPELLVQFQDESVVDDSQLPKDRFSAERLKGVDSTLKIQPAELGDSAMYLCASSLGQNTEAFFGQGTRLTVV.

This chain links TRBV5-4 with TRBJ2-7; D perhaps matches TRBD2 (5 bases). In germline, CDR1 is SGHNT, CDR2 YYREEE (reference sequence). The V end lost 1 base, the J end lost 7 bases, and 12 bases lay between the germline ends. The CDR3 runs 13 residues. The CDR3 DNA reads TGTGCCAGCAGCTTGCAGTCAAGCGGAGAGCAGTACTTC. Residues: CASSLQSSGEQYF.

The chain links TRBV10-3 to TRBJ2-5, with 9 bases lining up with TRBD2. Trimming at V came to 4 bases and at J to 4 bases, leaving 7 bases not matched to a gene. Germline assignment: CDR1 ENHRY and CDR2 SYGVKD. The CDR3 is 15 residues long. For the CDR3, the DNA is TGTGCCATCAGTGCGGCTAGCGGGGACGGAGAGACCCAGTACTTC. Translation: CAISAASGDGETQYF.

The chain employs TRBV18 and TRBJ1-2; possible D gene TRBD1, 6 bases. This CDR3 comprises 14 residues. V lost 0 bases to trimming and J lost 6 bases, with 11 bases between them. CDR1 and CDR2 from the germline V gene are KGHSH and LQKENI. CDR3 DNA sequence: TGTGCCAGCTCACCACCTGGGCAGGGGCATGGCTACACCTTC. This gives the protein CASSPPGQGHGYTF.

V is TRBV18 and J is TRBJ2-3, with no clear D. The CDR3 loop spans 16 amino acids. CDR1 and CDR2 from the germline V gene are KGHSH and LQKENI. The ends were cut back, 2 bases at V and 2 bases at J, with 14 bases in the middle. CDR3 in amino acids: CASSPLTAANTDTQYF. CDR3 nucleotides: TGTGCCAGCTCACCATTGACTGCAGCAAACACAGATACGCAGTATTTT.

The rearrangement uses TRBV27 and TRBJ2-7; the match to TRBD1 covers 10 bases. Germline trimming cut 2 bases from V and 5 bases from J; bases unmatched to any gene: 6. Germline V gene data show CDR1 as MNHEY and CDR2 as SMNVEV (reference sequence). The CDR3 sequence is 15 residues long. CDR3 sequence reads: CASSLIGTGDHEQYF. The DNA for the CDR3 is TGTGCCAGCAGTTTAATCGGGACAGGGGACCACGAGCAGTACTTC.

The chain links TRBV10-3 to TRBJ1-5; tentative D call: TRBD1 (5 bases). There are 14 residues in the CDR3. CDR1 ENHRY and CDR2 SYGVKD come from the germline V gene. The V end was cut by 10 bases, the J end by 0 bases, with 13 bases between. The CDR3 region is CATQTEYSNQPQHF. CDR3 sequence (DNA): TGTGCCACCCAGACAGAATATAGCAATCAGCCCCAGCATTTT.

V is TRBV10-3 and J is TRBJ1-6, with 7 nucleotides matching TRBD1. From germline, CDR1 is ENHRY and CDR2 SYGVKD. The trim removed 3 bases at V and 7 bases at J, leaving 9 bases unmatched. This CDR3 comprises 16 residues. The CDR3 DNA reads TGTGCCATCAGTGACGTACAGGGGTTTGGAAATTCACCCCTCCACTTT. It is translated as CAISDVQGFGNSPLHF.

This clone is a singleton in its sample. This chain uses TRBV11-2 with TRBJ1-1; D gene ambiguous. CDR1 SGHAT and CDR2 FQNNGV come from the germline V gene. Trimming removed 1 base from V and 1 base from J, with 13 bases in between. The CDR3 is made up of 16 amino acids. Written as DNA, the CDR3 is TGTGCCAGCAGCTTAGGGATTGACTTGGGGAACACTGAAGCTTTCTTT. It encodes CASSLGIDLGNTEAFF.